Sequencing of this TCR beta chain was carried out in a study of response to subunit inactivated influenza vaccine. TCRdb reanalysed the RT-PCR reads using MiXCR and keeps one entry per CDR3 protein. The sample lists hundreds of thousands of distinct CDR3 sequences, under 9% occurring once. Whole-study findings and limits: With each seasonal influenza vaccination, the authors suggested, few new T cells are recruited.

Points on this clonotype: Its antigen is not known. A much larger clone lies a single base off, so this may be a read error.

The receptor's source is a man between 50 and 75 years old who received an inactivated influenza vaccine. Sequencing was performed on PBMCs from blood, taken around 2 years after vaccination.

The CDR3, as DNA: TGCGCCAGCAGTGAAGGCAGACCAGGGGGCGACGAGCAGTACTTC. This codes for CASSEGRPGGDEQYF. The rearrangement links TRBV10-1 to TRBJ2-7, with 8 bases matching TRBD1. J lost 5 bases, V lost 3 bases, and 9 bases had no gene match. The CDR3 extends over 15 amino acids. Germline loops: CDR1 WNHNN, CDR2 SYGVQD (reference sequence).